This is a list of T cell receptor beta chains from one sample in a study of low-dose radiotherapy and immunotherapy resistance in tumors. TCRdb ran MiXCR on the reads and lists one entry per CDR3 protein. Among under 90,000 distinct CDR3 sequences listed, roughly 19% were seen once. Here the sequenced sample was PBMCs, taken before treatment. Receptor source: a male donor with prostate cancer. Both conserved end residues are part of each CDR3. The D gene is left open where the match is weak. Clone size appears in some rows only: once, few, many, or a class for an expanded clone.

DNA	CDR3	V	J	size	D
TGTGCCAGCAGCTTAACACGGGGGGGCCCAGATACGCAGTATTTT	CASSLTRGGPDTQYF	TRBV7-3	TRBJ2-3	many	TRBD2
TGTGCCAGTAGTATTGGCGGAGGCACCGGGGAGCTGTTTTTT	CASSIGGGTGELFF	TRBV19	TRBJ2-2	many	NA
TGCGCCAGCAGCCAAGTCGAACTGGGGGGCAATCAGCCCCAGCATTTT	CASSQVELGGNQPQHF	TRBV4-1	TRBJ1-5	many	NA
TGCAGTGCTAGAGATAAAGTCGATAACACCGGGGAGCTGTTTTTT	CSARDKVDNTGELFF	TRBV20-1	TRBJ2-2	many	NA
TGTGCCAGCAGCTTACAGGGCGAGCAGTACTTC	CASSLQGEQYF	TRBV18	TRBJ2-7	many	NA
TGCAGTGCTAGAGATTCTGGGAACCAAGAGACCCAGTACTTC	CSARDSGNQETQYF	TRBV20-1	TRBJ2-5	many	NA
TGTGCCATCAGTCCGGGACTAGCGGGCCCCACAGAGACCCAGTACTTC	CAISPGLAGPTETQYF	TRBV10-3	TRBJ2-5	many	TRBD2
TGTGCCAGCAGCCAGAGCTCCTACGAGCAGTACTTC	CASSQSSYEQYF	TRBV5-6	TRBJ2-7	NA	NA
TGTGCCAGCAGCTTGAGGGTGGGTCAGGCATTCACCCTCCACTTT	CASSLRVGQAFTLHF	TRBV5-8	TRBJ1-6	NA	NA
TGTGCCAGCAGCGGGGGGATGGCCAGTAACAATCAGCCCCAGCATTTT	CASSGGMASNNQPQHF	TRBV2	TRBJ1-5	many	NA
TGTGCCAGCAGTCGGACACAAGAGGGATCACCCCTCCACTTT	CASSRTQEGSPLHF	TRBV6-8	TRBJ1-6	NA	NA
TGTGCCAGCAGTTCCGTCCTTGGCGGGCCCCAGTACTTC	CASSSVLGGPQYF	TRBV3-1	TRBJ2-5	many	NA
TGTGCCAGCTCACAGAGGAGCAATGAGCAGTTCTTC	CASSQRSNEQFF	TRBV18	TRBJ2-1	many	NA
TGTGCCAGCAGCACCCAGGCAGGGCCCAGCGGCTACACCTTC	CASSTQAGPSGYTF	TRBV7-9	TRBJ1-2	many	NA
TGTGCCAGCAGCTTGGGTTCGGGGTCCGACTACGAGCAGTACTTC	CASSLGSGSDYEQYF	TRBV5-4	TRBJ2-7	many	NA
TGTGCCAGCTCAACCGAGGCAACTGAAGCTTTCTTT	CASSTEATEAFF	TRBV18	TRBJ1-1	many	NA
TGTGCCAGCACCCAAGGGGGGGCCTACGCTGAGCAGTTCTTC	CASTQGGAYAEQFF	TRBV13	TRBJ2-1	many	NA
TGTGCCAGCAGCCCTAACCTGAACACCGGGGAGCTGTTTTTT	CASSPNLNTGELFF	TRBV3-1	TRBJ2-2	many	NA
TGTGCCAGCTCGATAGGGACAGAAGCTTTCTTT	CASSIGTEAFF	TRBV18	TRBJ1-1	many	NA
TGCAGTGCAACAGACAGGGGGCGCGGGGAGCTGTTTTTT	CSATDRGRGELFF	TRBV20-1	TRBJ2-2	NA	TRBD1
TGTGCCAGCAGACTGACTAGCGGGGGAACCGGGGAGCTGTTTTTT	CASRLTSGGTGELFF	TRBV2	TRBJ2-2	NA	TRBD2
TGTGCCACCAGCACACAGGTACCCTCTGGGGCCAACGTCCTGACTTTC	CATSTQVPSGANVLTF	TRBV15	TRBJ2-6	many	NA
TGTGCCGCCCGACGACAGGGTGATGGCAATCAGCCCCAGCATTTT	CAARRQGDGNQPQHF	TRBV6-1	TRBJ1-5	many	TRBD1
TGTGCCAGCAGCTCTACACGGGGGGCGGGGGGCACCGGGGAGCTGTTTTTT	CASSSTRGAGGTGELFF	TRBV7-6	TRBJ2-2	many	TRBD2
TGCAGCATCTACAGGGACAGGGGGGAAAACATTCAGTACTTC	CSIYRDRGENIQYF	TRBV29-1	TRBJ2-4	many	TRBD1
TGTGCCAGCAGCTTAGGGGCAGGCTACCAAGAGACCCAGTACTTC	CASSLGAGYQETQYF	TRBV11-3	TRBJ2-5	few	NA
TGTGCCAGCAGCATCAGCGGGACTAGCGGTATTAATCTGGTGGAGCAGTTCTTC	CASSISGTSGINLVEQFF	TRBV7-2	TRBJ2-1	many	TRBD2
TGTGCCAGCAGCCCGACAGGGGCCCGGGGCACTGAAGCTTTCTTT	CASSPTGARGTEAFF	TRBV7-8	TRBJ1-1	NA	TRBD1
TGTGCCAGCAGCCAAGATAGGAGCAGGGGAAGGGACACTGAAGCTTTCTTT	CASSQDRSRGRDTEAFF	TRBV3-1	TRBJ1-1	many	NA
TGTGCCAGCAGTCCCCGGACAGGGATCGAGCAGTACTTC	CASSPRTGIEQYF	TRBV27	TRBJ2-7	NA	TRBD1
TGTGCCAGCAGTTACGATGAACGGAGGGAGCTGTTTTTT	CASSYDERRELFF	TRBV6-2/TRBV6-3	TRBJ2-2	NA	NA
TGTGCCAGCTCACCAGGGTTACAGACTAATGAAAAACTGTTTTTT	CASSPGLQTNEKLFF	TRBV18	TRBJ1-4	many	NA
TGTGCCAGCAGCTTAGGTCGCGGTCCGTGGCGCAATCAGCCCCAGCATTTT	CASSLGRGPWRNQPQHF	TRBV7-9	TRBJ1-5	few	NA
TGTGCCAGCAGCCCTGCGGGCGGGCCCTTTCAGTTCTTC	CASSPAGGPFQFF	TRBV11-2	TRBJ2-1	many	NA
TGTGCCAGCAGCGCTCACGGACAAGACATTCAGTACTTC	CASSAHGQDIQYF	TRBV7-2	TRBJ2-4	NA	NA
TGCAGTGCCCGGGCTAGTCAGGGGACCATACTCGCGAACACCGGGGAGCTGTTTTTT	CSARASQGTILANTGELFF	TRBV20-1	TRBJ2-2	many	NA
TGTGCCAGCAGCCTTCCAGATCAGGAGCAGTTCTTC	CASSLPDQEQFF	TRBV7-9	TRBJ2-1	many	NA
TGTGCCAGCAGGAAGGGGGCCCCTTTGAATGAGCAGTTCTTC	CASRKGAPLNEQFF	TRBV27	TRBJ2-1	many	TRBD1
TGTGCCAGCAGCCAGACAGGGGGGCCTTCCCTGTACTTC	CASSQTGGPSLYF	TRBV6-2/TRBV6-3	TRBJ2-4	many	TRBD1
TGCAGTGCTAGAGAGTGGTCAGGGGGCACAGATACGCAGTATTTT	CSAREWSGGTDTQYF	TRBV20-1	TRBJ2-3	many	NA
TGTGCCAGCAGTTTACTTACTAGCCCTGAGCAGTTCTTC	CASSLLTSPEQFF	TRBV28	TRBJ2-1	many	NA
TGTGCCAGCAGTCACAGGGGTAGCGAGACCCAGTACTTC	CASSHRGSETQYF	TRBV5-5	TRBJ2-5	few	TRBD1
TGTGCCAGCAGTGACTACCAGAGCTCCTACAATGAGCAGTTCTTC	CASSDYQSSYNEQFF	TRBV6-4	TRBJ2-1	NA	NA
TGTGCCAGCAGTGGTGGGGGAGGATCCGCTGAAGCTTTCTTT	CASSGGGGSAEAFF	TRBV25-1	TRBJ1-1	many	NA
TGCAGTGCTAGGGAGCACAGGGGAATCACTGAAGCTTTCTTT	CSAREHRGITEAFF	TRBV20-1	TRBJ1-1	NA	TRBD1
TGTGCCAGCAGGAACGACGGAAGACAAGAGACCCAGTACTTC	CASRNDGRQETQYF	TRBV6-2/TRBV6-3	TRBJ2-5	many	NA